This TCR beta chain was recorded in a study of CD4 T cells in relation to SARS-CoV-2 and coronaviruses listed by TCRdb under 2021. Regarding the research as a whole: In the ViraFEST assay, PBMCs were cultured with antigen for 9 to 11 days, after which TCR beta CDR3s were sequenced to identify antigen-specific clonal expansions. Among the approximately 12 convalescent patients, 8 males and 4 females were included, and two of the subjects were Hispanic. Samples from a few pre-COVID donors and the naive versus memory experiments were sequenced with the Adaptive Biotechnologies TCR-sequencing kit; other data were Illumina-based. Patient-derived lymphoblastoid cell lines were used to map the HLA restriction of shared crossreactive spike epitopes. Expansion assays from other donors in the study were sequenced with a different, Illumina-based TCR-beta assay. The full convalescent cohort of approximately 13 patients had a median age of around 39 years, ranging from 21 to 72 years. At the level of individual TCR clonotypes, the study measured memory CD4+ T cell crossreactivity between SARS-CoV-2 spike protein and common cold coronavirus spike proteins.

Naive and memory CD4+ T cells were separated from cryopreserved PBMCs through CD4 enrichment, which was followed by EasySep naive CD4+ T cell enrichment. For less than twelve days, sorted naive or memory CD4+ T cells (roughly 100,000) were cultured at a 1:1 ratio with T cell-depleted PBMCs and CEF peptides. In general, triplicate replicate wells were used for every peptide culture condition. PBMCs were isolated from leukapheresis product or whole blood by Ficoll-Paque PLUS gradient centrifugation. PBMCs were either cryopreserved at -140 degrees C or used fresh in the expansion assay. The QIAamp Micro DNA Kit was used to extract genomic DNA from the CD4+ T cells. The CDR3 numbers 13 residues from cysteine through phenylalanine. Solely the CDR3 DNA is kept, with 39 bases framed from the first base. A distance of 7 bases separates the germline ends of V and J, which lose 6 bases and 1 base respectively. CDR1 and CDR2 were assigned from the germline V gene as MNHEY and SVGAGI.

About this clone: It lacks a known antigen. Base qualities are missing; no much larger clone stands one base away.

Overall study results and their limits: Small numbers of patients and of tested TCRs were a limitation of the study. Significantly weaker SARS-CoV-2-driven expansion was shown by crossreactive clones than by monoreactive clones, consistent with antigenic imprinting. Around 65% of donors had memory CD4+ clonotypes that crossrecognized SARS-CoV-2 and at least one common cold coronavirus spike. No donor contributed both pre-pandemic and post-infection samples, which limited tracing the source of pre-existing responses. Naive versus memory sequencing indicated that memory recall responses, rather than primary responses primed during culture, are detected by the assay. Since the crossreactivity analysis centred on spike protein, crossreactivity against other viral proteins was not assessed.

Survey-level immunoSEQ TCR-beta sequencing was performed on DNA from CEF-cultured naive and memory CD4+ T cells. The paper's data handling went like this. During preprocessing, nonproductive sequences were discarded, as were any CDR3s that did not begin with C, did not end with F or W, or were shorter than 7 amino acids. Antigen-specific clonotypes were called with the MANAFEST web app, based on expansion relative to reference and other culture wells. A clone was considered positive if significant expansion relative to the reference culture was observed in 2 of 3 replicate wells at an FDR below 0.05. For a clone to be considered positive, significant expansion relative to all other tandem wells and an odds ratio above 5 were also required. Cultured and uncultured naive and memory CD4+ repertoires were searched for previously identified spike- and CEF-reactive CDR3s. CDR3 homology was quantified as pairwise Levenshtein distance, calculated with the stringdist R package after three terminal residues were trimmed from each end. The source is immuneACCESS, and TCRdb retained only in-frame sequences with V and J called. Part of the clones is not carried over; for the studies checked, unresolved V genes explain less than half of this, and the remainder is unexplained. For V, J and clone size, that table is used; D and trimming come from the DNA. In this sample the table shows roughly 43,000 clones, roughly 80% of which occur a single time. Jointly, the top ten make up about 1.5% of the sample.

This clonotype was obtained from an adult with COVID-19. The chain is assembled from TRBV6-5 and TRBJ1-5, with the D gene call left open. The source material was naive CD4+ T cells from PBMCs, cultured in vitro. The meaning of the sample's cell subset or site label: naive CD4+ T cells isolated by negative enrichment. The DNA is TGTGCCAGCAGCAGACGAAGCAATCAGCCCCAGCATTTT. Translated, this is CASSRRSNQPQHF.